Below, 8 T cell receptor beta chains from the same sample are listed, as sequenced in a study of identical twins. TCRdb independently ran MiXCR on the 5' RACE reads; one entry per CDR3 protein. The data contain 500,000 to 550,000 distinct CDR3 sequences, about a fifth of them singletons. These same records also appear under a second study, on yellow fever vaccine responses in identical twins.

Sequencing used CD4+ T cells sorted from blood. Receptor source: a woman aged 18-30 years in good health.

The chain is built from TRBV20-1 and TRBJ1-1, with D perhaps matching TRBD1 (5 bases). V shed 6 bases and J shed 1 base, with 18 bases lying between them. Germline CDR1 and CDR2: DFQATT and SNEGSKA (reference sequence). This CDR3 region has 15 residues. CDR3 DNA: TGCAGTGCCACGTCCCCCCGGGGCAGGAACACTGAAGCTTTCTTT. Translating it yields CSATSPRGRNTEAFF.

V gene TRBV20-1 combines with J gene TRBJ1-1; TRBD1 might be the D (5 bases). There are 15 residues in the CDR3. CDR1 is DFQATT and CDR2 is SNEGSKA in the germline V gene (reference sequence). Trimming stripped 5 bases from V and 0 bases from J, with 16 bases between. CDR3 sequence: CSADESGTVNTEAFF. The DNA for the CDR3 is TGCAGTGCTGATGAGTCCGGGACGGTGAACACTGAAGCTTTCTTT.

This rearrangement joins TRBV20-1 to TRBJ2-7; 12 positions agree with TRBD2. V was clipped by 0 bases and J by 3 bases; unmatched bases: 3. The CDR3 runs 15 residues. Germline assignment: CDR1 DFQATT and CDR2 SNEGSKA (reference sequence). CDR3 sequence: CSARDLAGGGYEQYF. As DNA, the CDR3 is TGCAGTGCTAGAGACCTAGCGGGAGGGGGCTACGAGCAGTACTTC.

The chain recombines TRBV28 with TRBJ2-1, with 9 bases matching TRBD1. CDR3 length: 13 residues. The V segment lost 6 bases and the J segment 12 bases; nucleotides outside the gene matches: 9. Germline-derived CDR1 and CDR2 are MDHEN and SYDVKM. DNA of the CDR3: TGTGCCAGCAGAAACCAACCGGGACAGGGGCAGTTCTTC. It codes for CASRNQPGQGQFF. Full variable domain (remainder filled in from reference TRBV28 and TRBJ2-1): DVKVTQSSRYLVKRTGEKVFLECVQDMDHENMFWYRQDPGLGLRLIYFSYDVKMKEKGDIPEGYSVSREKKERFSLILESASTNQTSMYLCASRNQPGQGQFFGPGTRLTVL.

The chain uses TRBV29-1 and TRBJ2-5; tentatively, D is TRBD2 (5 bases). The CDR3 has 13 amino acids. Trimming shortened V by 1 base and J by 4 bases, and 10 bases separated the two germline ends. Germline V lookup: CDR1 SQVTM, CDR2 ANQGSEA. DNA for the CDR3: TGCAGCGTTGAAGCGGGGTCAGGAGAGACCCAGTACTTC. This codes for CSVEAGSGETQYF.

The chain uses TRBV12-3 or TRBV12-4 and TRBJ2-7; TRBD1 matches 9 bases. Trimming at V came to 7 bases and at J to 1 base, leaving 14 bases not matched to a gene. This CDR3 is built from 17 residues. The CDR3 nucleotides are TGTGCCAGCACCTCTTTAATTGAACAGGGGGCTTCCTACGAGCAGTACTTC. It yields the protein CASTSLIEQGASYEQYF.

In this sample, this clonotype turned up a few times. This chain uses TRBV12-3 or TRBV12-4 with TRBJ2-7, with D possibly matching TRBD2 (5 bases). Trimming took 6 bases from V and 0 from J, leaving 9 bases between them. This CDR3 comprises 13 residues. The CDR3 region has the DNA TGTGCCAGCAGCCGCGGGTTCTCCTACGAGCAGTACTTC. Its protein is CASSRGFSYEQYF.

This clonotype has only a few counts. The genes are TRBV6-1 and TRBJ2-2; D is undetermined. V lost 10 bases and J lost 4, with 10 bases in between. CDR3 length: 12 residues. CDR1 is MNHNS, CDR2 SASEGT, per germline. CDR3 in DNA: TGTGCCACCGAGGCGTCCACCGGGGAGCTGTTTTTT. This gives the protein CATEASTGELFF.